The T cell receptor (beta chain) described here comes from a study of spatial heterogeneity in lung cancer (dated by TCRdb to between 2018 and 2020). About the study as a whole: More beta-chain than alpha-chain transcripts were consistently detected, likely reflecting higher beta-chain transcript abundance. In the raw uncorrected reads, each unique combination of TCR and UMI appeared more than ten times on average. In non-small cell lung cancer, the study made a quantitative comparison of TCR alpha and beta repertoires among multiple tumor regions, matched nontumor lung and blood. At surgery, hundreds of tumor regions, 61 to 75 matched nontumor lung samples and more than 50 PBMC samples were TCR-sequenced for both alpha and beta chains. The study linked features of the TCR repertoire to counts of nonsynonymous mutations, which were determined by whole-exome sequencing of tumor tissue. The investigation overall reported the following: Confirming at a functional level the hypothesis that regional TCRs recognize regional mutations was considered to require additional single-cell paired TCR alpha and beta sequencing.

On this clonotype: Its cognate antigen has yet to be identified. No per-base quality is available; no much larger clone lies one base away.

The library was made by 5' RACE. The instrument was a NextSeq 500. The TCR library protocol attached a unique molecular identifier to each TCR cDNA molecule to allow correction of PCR and sequencing errors. The original pipeline was this. TCR identification, UMI-based error correction and CDR3 extraction were performed with Decombinator tools. TCRs above a frequency of 2 per 1,000, corresponding to the top 1% of the tumor frequency distribution, were defined as expanded. Each repertoire was subsampled 100 times to 5,000 TCRs, after which Renyi diversity was computed with the R vegan package. CDR3 similarity networks were built from amino acid triplet string-kernel similarity, with CDR3s being connected when pairwise similarity was above 0.82. TCRdb reprocessed the public reads (quality trimming at Q25 with fastp, clone calling with MiXCR) and kept in-frame beta chains. All rows with the same CDR3 protein become a single entry with the most common DNA and genes. The V and J calls reflect TCRdb's pipeline rather than the authors' work. In this sample the table shows some 9,300 distinct CDR3 sequences, 6.1% of which occur a single time. The ten largest account for 28% of the sample.

The time point label of this sample denotes: sample taken at primary tumor resection. The donors were 65 to 90 patients from the lung TRACERx cohort who had early-stage, untreated non-small cell lung cancer. Whole RNA extracted from tumor and nontumor lung tissue, or from cryopreserved PBMC samples, was used for TCR sequencing without cell sorting. Patients were selected for TCR sequencing only if sufficient RNA was available from at least two tumor regions. Before being selected, tumor and adjacent nontumor lung specimens were reviewed by a lung pathologist. The CDR3 covers 13 residues, taking in both the cysteine and the phenylalanine. The entry retains the CDR3 DNA only, 39 bases that are in frame from base 1. The germline V gene supplies CDR1 SGHRS and CDR2 YFSETQ. V drops 1 base and J drops 2 bases, leaving 6 bases in between.

This material consisted of normal lung tissue next to the tumor, taken at surgery. The sequence is built from TRBV5-1 and TRBJ2-5, with the D segment identity uncertain. The clonotype originates from a male donor with early-stage non-small cell lung cancer. The DNA is TGCGCCAGCAGCTTGATATTGCAAGAGACCCAGTACTTC. Its amino acids are CASSLILQETQYF.